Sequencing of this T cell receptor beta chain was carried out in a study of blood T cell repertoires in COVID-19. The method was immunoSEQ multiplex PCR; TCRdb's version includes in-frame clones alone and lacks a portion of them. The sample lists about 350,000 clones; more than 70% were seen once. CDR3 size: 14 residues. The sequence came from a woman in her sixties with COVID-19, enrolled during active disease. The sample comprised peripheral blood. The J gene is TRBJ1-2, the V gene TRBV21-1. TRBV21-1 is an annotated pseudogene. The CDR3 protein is CASRERGGYYGYTF. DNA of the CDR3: TGTGCCAGCCGGGAGAGGGGAGGTTACTATGGCTACACCTTC.